This T cell receptor (beta chain) was identified during a study of spatial heterogeneity in lung cancer. Study in general: Detected sequences consistently included more beta-chain ones than alpha-chain ones.

This CDR3 has 12 amino acids. V lost 4 bases and J 5 bases, leaving 9 bases between the germline ends. In germline, CDR1 is MDHEN, CDR2 SYDVKM. Specified time point: blood at routine non-recurrence follow-up after resection. In its sample, this clonotype is medium-sized. TCRdb reprocessed the 5' RACE reads with MiXCR, giving one entry per CDR3 protein. The sample contains about 16,000 distinct CDR3 sequences, just under 6.5% of which appear only once. The chain employs TRBV28 and TRBJ2-7; no definite D call. The origin of this receptor is a male donor with early-stage non-small cell lung cancer. This specimen consisted of PBMCs, obtained at follow-up. In nucleotides, the CDR3 is TGTGCCAGCAGTTCCTTGACTCACGAGCAGTACTTC. Amino acid sequence: CASSSLTHEQYF.